A selection of T cell receptor beta chains follows, all from one sample in a study of spatial heterogeneity in lung cancer. TCRdb analysed the 5' RACE reads with MiXCR anew, one entry per CDR3 protein. The sample carries approximately 3,500 distinct CDR3 sequences, 15% recorded once. The sample consisted of lung tumor tissue, taken at surgery. Source of these receptors: a female donor with early-stage non-small cell lung cancer. Each CDR3 is given with its conserved first and last residue. Fields, in order: CDR3 DNA, CDR3 protein, V gene, CDR3 length, clone size, D gene, J gene. A D gene is named only where the DNA matches it firmly. Some rows mark clone size as missing; the rest say once, few, many or name a class of expanded clone.

DNA: TGTGCCAGCAAGGTTGGGGGTTCAGAGACCCAGTACTTC; CDR3: CASKVGGSETQYF; V: TRBV28; length: 13; size: many; D: .; J: TRBJ2-5
DNA: TGTGCCAGCAGCTACCGGGCAGGGGGCGATCAGCCCCAGCATTTT; CDR3: CASSYRAGGDQPQHF; V: TRBV12-3/TRBV12-4; length: 15; size: medium-sized; D: TRBD1; J: TRBJ1-5
DNA: TGCGCCAGCAGCCAAGATTGGGGAGATACGCAGTATTTT; CDR3: CASSQDWGDTQYF; V: TRBV4-3; length: 13; size: .; D: .; J: TRBJ2-3
DNA: TGTGCCAGCAGCGGGGGACGGGGTAATTCACCCCTCCACTTT; CDR3: CASSGGRGNSPLHF; V: TRBV28; length: 14; size: many; D: .; J: TRBJ1-6
DNA: TGTGCCAGCAGCGAGGGGGGATACACTGAAGCTTTCTTT; CDR3: CASSEGGYTEAFF; V: TRBV7-9; length: 13; size: medium-sized; D: .; J: TRBJ1-1
DNA: TGTGCCAGCGGGGACAGGGCCCACACAGATACGCAGTATTTT; CDR3: CASGDRAHTDTQYF; V: TRBV27; length: 14; size: few; D: TRBD1; J: TRBJ2-3
DNA: TGTGCCACCCTGTATGGGGGTGGCAATCAGCCCCAGCATTTT; CDR3: CATLYGGGNQPQHF; V: TRBV28; length: 14; size: .; D: .; J: TRBJ1-5
DNA: TGTGCCAGCAGTACACGGGGCAGCTATAATTCACCCCTCCACTTT; CDR3: CASSTRGSYNSPLHF; V: TRBV12-3/TRBV12-4; length: 15; size: medium-sized; D: .; J: TRBJ1-6
DNA: TGTGCCAGCATGGGAGGGGCCTCCTACGAGCAGTACTTC; CDR3: CASMGGASYEQYF; V: TRBV27; length: 13; size: many; D: TRBD2; J: TRBJ2-7
DNA: TGTGCCAGCAGCCTACAACGATTTAACACCATATATTTT; CDR3: CASSLQRFNTIYF; V: TRBV7-2; length: 13; size: medium-sized; D: .; J: TRBJ1-3
DNA: TGTGCCAGCAGTCCCCGGGACAGAACAGATACGCAGTATTTT; CDR3: CASSPRDRTDTQYF; V: TRBV12-3/TRBV12-4; length: 14; size: many; D: TRBD1; J: TRBJ2-3
DNA: TGTGCCAGCAGCTTAGGGAGCCCAGGGATCGGAGAGACCCAGTACTTC; CDR3: CASSLGSPGIGETQYF; V: TRBV7-6; length: 16; size: few; D: .; J: TRBJ2-5
DNA: TGTGCCAGCAGTCCGAGGGCTAGCGGACTAGATACGCAGTATTTT; CDR3: CASSPRASGLDTQYF; V: TRBV12-3/TRBV12-4; length: 15; size: .; D: TRBD2; J: TRBJ2-3
DNA: TGTGCCAGCAGCCCGTTGACAGGGGTCCGGGGAACTGAAGCTTTCTTT; CDR3: CASSPLTGVRGTEAFF; V: TRBV5-6; length: 16; size: medium-sized; D: TRBD1; J: TRBJ1-1
DNA: TGTGCCAGCAGCCTCATGTCAGCTTACTATGGCTACACCTTC; CDR3: CASSLMSAYYGYTF; V: TRBV3-1; length: 14; size: many; D: .; J: TRBJ1-2
DNA: TGCGCCAGCAGGGGGACAGCCACCGGGGAGCTGTTTTTT; CDR3: CASRGTATGELFF; V: TRBV5-1; length: 13; size: many; D: TRBD1; J: TRBJ2-2
DNA: TGTGCCAGCAGTTTGGGGGTCCTCGAGACCCAGTACTTC; CDR3: CASSLGVLETQYF; V: TRBV27; length: 13; size: many; D: .; J: TRBJ2-5
DNA: TGTGCCAGCAGCTTGGGGCCCCGGGGGGCCCAAGAGACCCAGTACTTC; CDR3: CASSLGPRGAQETQYF; V: TRBV5-4; length: 16; size: medium-sized; D: .; J: TRBJ2-5
DNA: TGTGCCAGCAGCCCCGGGACAGGGGGCGGGAGTCAGCCCCAGCATTTT; CDR3: CASSPGTGGGSQPQHF; V: TRBV28; length: 16; size: many; D: TRBD1; J: TRBJ1-5
DNA: TGTGCCATCAGGGGGCCATCCTACGAGCAGTACTTC; CDR3: CAIRGPSYEQYF; V: TRBV10-3; length: 12; size: medium-sized; D: .; J: TRBJ2-7
DNA: TGTGCCAGCAGTTTCCGAAATACCCTGGGGAACACTGAAGCTTTCTTT; CDR3: CASSFRNTLGNTEAFF; V: TRBV6-5; length: 16; size: large; D: .; J: TRBJ1-1
DNA: TGTGCCAGCAGCCAAGTGGGTTCACCCCTCCACTTT; CDR3: CASSQVGSPLHF; V: TRBV3-1; length: 12; size: many; D: .; J: TRBJ1-6
DNA: TGTGCCAGCAGTTCGATTACTAGCGTGGGGGGCACCGGGGAGCTGTTTTTT; CDR3: CASSSITSVGGTGELFF; V: TRBV12-3/TRBV12-4; length: 17; size: .; D: TRBD2; J: TRBJ2-2
DNA: TGTGCCAGCAGCTTAGGTAGAGGGTTAGAGACCCAGTACTTC; CDR3: CASSLGRGLETQYF; V: TRBV7-9; length: 14; size: many; D: .; J: TRBJ2-5
DNA: TGTGCCAGCAGCGCCCAACAGGGAGGTCAGCCCCAGCATTTT; CDR3: CASSAQQGGQPQHF; V: TRBV12-3/TRBV12-4; length: 14; size: many; D: .; J: TRBJ1-5
DNA: TGTGCCACCAGTCCCCGGGACAGGAGCTATGGCTACACCTTC; CDR3: CATSPRDRSYGYTF; V: TRBV24-1; length: 14; size: medium-sized; D: TRBD1; J: TRBJ1-2
DNA: TGTGCCGGAAGTCTTGCACAGGGGAGTTCACCCCTCCACTTT; CDR3: CAGSLAQGSSPLHF; V: TRBV28; length: 14; size: medium-sized; D: TRBD1; J: TRBJ1-6
DNA: TGTGCCAGCAGTGAAGTGGTGAAAGGGAAGTCGCCTAATGAAAAACTGTTTTTT; CDR3: CASSEVVKGKSPNEKLFF; V: TRBV6-1; length: 18; size: few; D: .; J: TRBJ1-4
DNA: TGTGCCTGGAGTGCCAAAAGGGGGAAAACAGATACGCAGTATTTT; CDR3: CAWSAKRGKTDTQYF; V: TRBV30; length: 15; size: medium-sized; D: .; J: TRBJ2-3
DNA: TGTGCCAGCAGCCGGGCGGAAGGGTACGAGCAGTACTTC; CDR3: CASSRAEGYEQYF; V: TRBV11-2; length: 13; size: medium-sized; D: .; J: TRBJ2-7
DNA: TGTGCCAGCAGCGCACGGTCTAGCGGGGGGGCCGACAATGAGCAGTTCTTC; CDR3: CASSARSSGGADNEQFF; V: TRBV4-2; length: 17; size: .; D: TRBD2; J: TRBJ2-1
DNA: TGTGCCAGCAGTTACTCGGGGCAGAGCAATCAGCCCCAGCATTTT; CDR3: CASSYSGQSNQPQHF; V: TRBV6-5; length: 15; size: medium-sized; D: .; J: TRBJ1-5
DNA: TGTGCCAGCATCCGGGGCACGGCGAACAATTCACCCCTCCACTTT; CDR3: CASIRGTANNSPLHF; V: TRBV5-6; length: 15; size: medium-sized; D: .; J: TRBJ1-6
DNA: TGTGCCAGCAGCGTAGGACTAGCGGGGGGGCACGAGCAGTACTTC; CDR3: CASSVGLAGGHEQYF; V: TRBV13; length: 15; size: once; D: TRBD2; J: TRBJ2-7
DNA: TGTGCCAGCAGCGTTGGCAGCGGGTACACCGGGGAGCTGTTTTTT; CDR3: CASSVGSGYTGELFF; V: TRBV9; length: 15; size: medium-sized; D: .; J: TRBJ2-2
DNA: TGTGCCATCAGTGCCGGGACAGGGGGTTTCTATGGCTACACCTTC; CDR3: CAISAGTGGFYGYTF; V: TRBV10-3; length: 15; size: many; D: TRBD1; J: TRBJ1-2
DNA: TGTGCCAGCAGTTCACAGGGAGGAGGCATAAATGAGCAGTTCTTC; CDR3: CASSSQGGGINEQFF; V: TRBV12-3/TRBV12-4; length: 15; size: large; D: .; J: TRBJ2-1
DNA: TGTGCCAGCAGTCGGGACAGTTCAACCCAGTACTTC; CDR3: CASSRDSSTQYF; V: TRBV6-5; length: 12; size: medium-sized; D: TRBD1; J: TRBJ2-5
DNA: TGCAGTGCTAGAGATCACCACAGCGGGGGGGAAGAGACCCAGTACTTC; CDR3: CSARDHHSGGEETQYF; V: TRBV20-1; length: 16; size: many; D: TRBD2; J: TRBJ2-5
DNA: TGTGCCAGCAGTTTTCAGGGGTCTGGAAACACCATATATTTT; CDR3: CASSFQGSGNTIYF; V: TRBV12-3/TRBV12-4; length: 14; size: .; D: .; J: TRBJ1-3
DNA: TGCAGTGCTAGTCGCGACACCAACACTGAAGCTTTCTTT; CDR3: CSASRDTNTEAFF; V: TRBV20-1; length: 13; size: .; D: .; J: TRBJ1-1
DNA: TGCGCCAGCAGTCCGGACAGGGTCCATGGCTACACCTTC; CDR3: CASSPDRVHGYTF; V: TRBV4-3; length: 13; size: medium-sized; D: TRBD1; J: TRBJ1-2
DNA: TGTGCCAGCAGCGTAGTGGGACAGAACACTGAAGCTTTCTTT; CDR3: CASSVVGQNTEAFF; V: TRBV9; length: 14; size: many; D: .; J: TRBJ1-1
DNA: TGCGCCAGCAGCCAAGACGAAAGGGGCAGGACTGAAGCTTTCTTT; CDR3: CASSQDERGRTEAFF; V: TRBV4-1; length: 15; size: .; D: .; J: TRBJ1-1
DNA: TGTGCCAGTCGTAGGTCCGGGACAGGGGGCGCAACTGGCTACACCTTC; CDR3: CASRRSGTGGATGYTF; V: TRBV7-3; length: 16; size: few; D: TRBD1; J: TRBJ1-2
DNA: TGTGCCAGCAGCCCCCTCACCGTTAACACCGGGGAGCTGTTTTTT; CDR3: CASSPLTVNTGELFF; V: TRBV9; length: 15; size: many; D: .; J: TRBJ2-2
DNA: TGTGCCAGCAGGACTTCCTACGAGCAGTACTTC; CDR3: CASRTSYEQYF; V: TRBV28; length: 11; size: medium-sized; D: .; J: TRBJ2-7
DNA: TGTGCCAGCAGCGTAGGAGGGACCCCTGAAGCTTTCTTT; CDR3: CASSVGGTPEAFF; V: TRBV9; length: 13; size: .; D: .; J: TRBJ1-1
DNA: TGCAGTGCTAGAGGGCGTTGGAACGGGGGGGCCTCTGGGGCCAACGTCCTGACTTTC; CDR3: CSARGRWNGGASGANVLTF; V: TRBV20-1; length: 19; size: many; D: TRBD2; J: TRBJ2-6
DNA: TGCGCCAGCAGCCGCACACCGAGGGAGGAAGCTTTCTTT; CDR3: CASSRTPREEAFF; V: TRBV4-1; length: 13; size: .; D: .; J: TRBJ1-1
DNA: TGCGCCAGCAGCCCTACGGGCCCCACAGATACGCAGTATTTT; CDR3: CASSPTGPTDTQYF; V: TRBV4-3; length: 14; size: many; D: .; J: TRBJ2-3